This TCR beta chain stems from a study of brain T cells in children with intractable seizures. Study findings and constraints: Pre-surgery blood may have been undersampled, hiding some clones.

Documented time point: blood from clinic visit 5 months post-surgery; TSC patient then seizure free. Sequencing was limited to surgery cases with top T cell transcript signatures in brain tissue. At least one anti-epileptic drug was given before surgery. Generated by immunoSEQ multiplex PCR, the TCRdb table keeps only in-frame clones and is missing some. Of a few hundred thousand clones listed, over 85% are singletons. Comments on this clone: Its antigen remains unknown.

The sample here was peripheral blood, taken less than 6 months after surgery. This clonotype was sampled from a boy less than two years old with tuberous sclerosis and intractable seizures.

The CDR3 coding sequence is TGTGCCAGCACTCAGGGCTCTAATGAAAAACTGTTTTTT. Protein sequence: CASTQGSNEKLFF. V and J are TRBV6-5 and TRBJ1-4; tentatively, D is TRBD1 (5 bases). Germline loops: CDR1 MNHEY, CDR2 SVGAGI. CDR3 length equals 13 residues. The V and J ends lost 7 bases and 3 bases respectively, with 9 bases between them.